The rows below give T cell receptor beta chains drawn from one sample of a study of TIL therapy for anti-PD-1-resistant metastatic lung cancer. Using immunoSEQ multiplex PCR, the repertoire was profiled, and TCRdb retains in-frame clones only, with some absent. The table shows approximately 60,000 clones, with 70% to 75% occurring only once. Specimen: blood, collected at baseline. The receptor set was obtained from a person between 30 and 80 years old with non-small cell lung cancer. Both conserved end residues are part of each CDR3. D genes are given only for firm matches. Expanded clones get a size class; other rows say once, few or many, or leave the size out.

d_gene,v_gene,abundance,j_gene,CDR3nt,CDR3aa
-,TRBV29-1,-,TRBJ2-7,TGCAGCGTTGAGTGGGCCACAACTTACGAGCAGTACTTC,CSVEWATTYEQYF
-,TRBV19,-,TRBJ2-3,TGTGCCAGTAGGCGGCAGGGTTCAGATACGCAGTATTTT,CASRRQGSDTQYF
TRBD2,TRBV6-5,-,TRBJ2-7,TGTGCCAGCAGGGGTCTAGCGGGAGGGCGCTACGAGCAGTACTTC,CASRGLAGGRYEQYF
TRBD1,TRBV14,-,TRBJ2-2,TGTGCCAGCAGCCAACAGACAGGGGTTGGGAACACCGGGGAGCTGTTTTTT,CASSQQTGVGNTGELFF
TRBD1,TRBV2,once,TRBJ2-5,TGTGCCAGCAGTGGTACTTTCGGGACAGGAGAGACCCAGTACTTC,CASSGTFGTGETQYF
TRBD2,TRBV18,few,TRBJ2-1,TGTGCCAGCTCACCAGGGGGGGGACTCCACAATGAGCAGTTCTTC,CASSPGGGLHNEQFF
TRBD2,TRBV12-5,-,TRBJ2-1,TGTGCTAGTGGTCTCGTCGGGGGGGGTCTGCTAAATGAGCAGTTCTTC,CASGLVGGGLLNEQFF
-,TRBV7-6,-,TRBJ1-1,TGTGCCAGCAGCCGGGGGGGGAACACTGAAGCTTTCTTT,CASSRGGNTEAFF
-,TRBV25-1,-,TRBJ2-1,TGTGCCAGCAGTGGGAGGGGCGGGAACGCATACAATGAGCAGTTCTTC,CASSGRGGNAYNEQFF
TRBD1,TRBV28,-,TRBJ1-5,TGTGCCAGCCGTACAACCGGGACAGGGAAAGGTCAGCCCCAGCATTTT,CASRTTGTGKGQPQHF
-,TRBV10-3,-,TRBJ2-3,TGTGCCACCCGCGAAGGAGGCACAGATACGCAGTATTTT,CATREGGTDTQYF
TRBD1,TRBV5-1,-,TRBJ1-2,TGCGCCAGCAGCCAAATTCCAGGGGGAGATGGCTACACCTTC,CASSQIPGGDGYTF
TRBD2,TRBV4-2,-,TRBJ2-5,TGTGCCAGCAGCCAAGAGGGCGGGGGGGCAAGAGAGACCCAGTACTTC,CASSQEGGGARETQYF
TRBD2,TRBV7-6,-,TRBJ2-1,TGTGCCAGCAGCCCCAATAGCGGGGGGTTGTACAATGAGCAGTTCTTC,CASSPNSGGLYNEQFF
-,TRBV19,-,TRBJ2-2,TGTGCCAGTAGTATGATTTTGGTGACCGGGGAGCTGTTTTTT,CASSMILVTGELFF
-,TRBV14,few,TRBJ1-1,TGTGCCAGCACCCAGAGAGGGAACACTGAAGCTTTCTTT,CASTQRGNTEAFF
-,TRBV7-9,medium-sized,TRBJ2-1,TGTGCCAGCAGCTCTAGCTCCTACAATGAGCAGTTCTTC,CASSSSSYNEQFF
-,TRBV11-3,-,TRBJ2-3,TGTGCCAGCAGCTCAACAGATACGCAGTATTTT,CASSSTDTQYF
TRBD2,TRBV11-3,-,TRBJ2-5,TGTGCCAGCAGCCTGGGACTAGCGGGGAAAGAGACCCAGTACTTC,CASSLGLAGKETQYF
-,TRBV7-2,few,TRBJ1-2,TGTGCCAGCGGGGGCAGGGCCTCTGGCTACACCTTC,CASGGRASGYTF
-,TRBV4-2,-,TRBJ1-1,TGTGCCAGCAGCCAAGAGTACTCGTTGAACACTGAAGCTTTCTTT,CASSQEYSLNTEAFF
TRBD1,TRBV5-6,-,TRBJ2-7,TGTGCCAGCAGCGGACAGGGCCACGAGCAGTACTTC,CASSGQGHEQYF
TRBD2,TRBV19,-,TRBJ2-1,TGTGCCAGTAGTGCCGGCGGGGGGGAGACGTTGGGATTCTCCTACAATGAGCAGTTCTTC,CASSAGGGETLGFSYNEQFF
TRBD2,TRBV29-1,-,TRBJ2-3,TGCAGCGTTCCCGCTAGCGGGGGATATACAGATACGCAGTATTTT,CSVPASGGYTDTQYF
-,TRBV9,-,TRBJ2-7,TGTGCCAGCAGCGTAGTAGTAGTGAGGGGGGGCAGCCCCTACGAGCAGTACTTC,CASSVVVVRGGSPYEQYF
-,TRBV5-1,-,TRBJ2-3,TGCGCCAGCAGCCCTAAAGGGGGACCCACAGATACGCAGTATTTT,CASSPKGGPTDTQYF
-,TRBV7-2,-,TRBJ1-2,TGTGCCAGCAGCTTAGGCCTAGCCCCATATGGCTACACCTTC,CASSLGLAPYGYTF
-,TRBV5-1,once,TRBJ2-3,TGCGCCAGCAAAGTTCAGTCGTCAGATACGCAGTATTTT,CASKVQSSDTQYF
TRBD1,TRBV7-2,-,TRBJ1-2,TGTGCCAGCAGCTCGACAGGGTTCGACTATGGCTACACCTTC,CASSSTGFDYGYTF
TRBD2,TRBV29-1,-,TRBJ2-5,TGCAGCGTTGGGTTGGTAGCGGGAGATGAGCAGTACTTC,CSVGLVAGDEQYF
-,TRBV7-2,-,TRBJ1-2,TGTGCCAGCAGCCGCCCGGGACTCTTGAGTGGTGGCTACACCTTC,CASSRPGLLSGGYTF
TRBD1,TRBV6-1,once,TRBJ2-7,TGTGCCAGCAGTGGGGGGCGGACAGGGTCCTACGAGCAGTACTTC,CASSGGRTGSYEQYF
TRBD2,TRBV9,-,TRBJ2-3,TGTGCCAGCAGCGTAGGACTAGCGGGAGCAGCGGGAGATACGCAGTATTTT,CASSVGLAGAAGDTQYF
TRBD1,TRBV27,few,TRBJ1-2,TGTGCCAGCAAAAGACAGGGCGGTGGATATGGCTACACCTTC,CASKRQGGGYGYTF
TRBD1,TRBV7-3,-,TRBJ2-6,TGTGCCAGCAGCTTTTCAGGCGCGACAGGGCCTGGGGCCAACGTCCTGACTTTC,CASSFSGATGPGANVLTF